These 9 T cell receptor beta chains were all obtained from the same sample, sequenced in a study of response to subunit inactivated influenza vaccine. One entry per CDR3 protein results from TCRdb running MiXCR on the RT-PCR reads. This sample has 650,000 to 800,000 distinct CDR3 sequences, with around 13% found just once. The source material was PBMCs from blood, sampled around 14 days before vaccination. The receptors were sampled from a man aged 45-65 years who received an inactivated influenza vaccine.

This chain links TRBV7-2 with TRBJ1-5; D call uncertain. V was pared by 4 bases and J by 15 bases, with 16 bases between. Germline CDR1 SGHTA, CDR2 FQGNSA. This CDR3 has 12 amino acids. DNA for the CDR3: TGTGCCAGCAGCTCCACGGGGTTAGCACCGCATTTT. Translated: CASSSTGLAPHF.

This sequence joins TRBV4-1 and TRBJ1-2; D gene unclear. In germline, CDR1 is MGHRA, CDR2 YSYEKL. V was clipped by 1 base and J by 8 bases, with 17 bases between them. This CDR3 comprises 15 residues. The CDR3 DNA reads TGCGCCAGCAGCCAAGGATCACAGAGGTTCGCGGGCTACACCTTC. Translated: CASSQGSQRFAGYTF.

This chain connects TRBV29-1 to TRBJ2-3, with D possibly TRBD1 on 6 matching bases. Per the germline V gene, CDR1 is SQVTM and CDR2 is ANQGSEA. There are 15 residues in the CDR3. V was pared by 6 bases and J by 3 bases, with 19 bases between. In nucleotides, the CDR3 is TGCAGCGTGGCCCTACAGGGCCCTGGGACAGATACGCAGTATTTT. Amino acids: CSVALQGPGTDTQYF.

About this clonotype: A much larger clone differs by one base, so this may be a read error. This rearrangement joins TRBV9 to TRBJ2-1, with 8 bases that match TRBD1. The CDR3 extends over 15 amino acids. Germline V gene sequence: CDR1 SGDLS, CDR2 YYNGEE. Here the CDR3 DNA reads TGTGACAGCAGCGTCGAGGGACAGGCTTACAATGAGCAGTTCTTC. Its protein is CDSSVEGQAYNEQFF.

This clonotype was seen only a few times. V gene TRBV12-3 or TRBV12-4 combines with J gene TRBJ2-2; a possible D gene is TRBD1 (5 bases). V was shortened by 2 bases and J by 6 bases, with 16 bases between the two germline ends. The CDR3 consists of 16 residues. CDR3 DNA sequence: TGTGCCAGCAGTTTATGGCCAGGGCGTGGTGCCGGGGAGCTGTTTTTT. Its translation: CASSLWPGRGAGELFF.

Many counts were recorded for this clonotype. One end of the junction is discordant with germline, which a read error may explain. The chain joins TRBV24-1 to TRBJ2-6; D may be TRBD1 (5 bases). The CDR3 has 13 amino acids. Looked up from germline, CDR1 is KGHDR and CDR2 is SFDVKD. CDR3 amino acids: CATSGSGANVLTF. CDR3 DNA sequence: TGTGCCACCAGTGGCTCTGGGGCTAACGTCCTGACTTTC.

V is TRBV5-5 and J is TRBJ1-5; D not certain. V was shortened by 2 bases and J by 5 bases, with 14 bases between the two germline ends. The CDR3 is 15 amino acids. CDR1 is SGHKS and CDR2 is YYEKEE in the germline V gene (reference sequence). The chain's CDR3 is CASSFRLLTDQPQHF. Here the CDR3 DNA reads TGTGCCAGCAGCTTCCGTCTGCTGACCGATCAGCCCCAGCATTTT.

This clonotype showed up many times. The rearrangement links TRBV6-5 to TRBJ2-3; 7 nucleotides agree with TRBD2. The CDR3 runs 16 residues. Unmatched junction bases numbered 9, after V lost 3 bases and J lost 3 bases. CDR1 MNHEY and CDR2 SVGAGI come from the germline V gene. CDR3 loop: CASSYSLAVGTDTQYF. CDR3 nucleotide sequence: TGTGCCAGCAGTTATAGTCTAGCGGTGGGGACAGATACGCAGTATTTT.

The chain links TRBV7-9 to TRBJ2-5; 7 nucleotides agree with TRBD1. The CDR3 contains 14 residues. Germline V gives CDR1 SEHNR, CDR2 FQNEAQ (reference sequence). V shed 5 bases and J 5 bases; nucleotides not matched to a gene: 8. The CDR3 DNA follows: TGTGCCAGCAGCGCGACAGGGAGTCTTGAGACCCAGTACTTC. Translated: CASSATGSLETQYF. Full variable domain (outside the CDR3, taken from reference TRBV7-9 and TRBJ2-5): DTGVSQNPRHKITKRGQNVTFRCDPISEHNRLYWYRQTLGQGPEFLTYFQNEAQLEKSRLLSDRFSAERPKGSFSTLEIQRTEQGDSAMYLCASSATGSLETQYFGPGTRLLVL.